This TCR beta chain was obtained from a study of OX40 agonist ivuxolimab in advanced cancers. As for the study in general: Patients were treated with ivuxolimab, an agonistic anti-OX40 (CD134) antibody.

The data were produced by immunoSEQ multiplex PCR, yet TCRdb's version contains in-frame clones alone and is incomplete. The data show more than 35,000 clones, 65% to 85% seen once. This TCR came from an adult with an advanced solid tumor such as melanoma, head and neck, liver or kidney cancer. Sequencing was performed on CD4+ or CD8+ T cells sorted from blood, taken in a trial of the OX40 agonist ivuxolimab.

CDR3 DNA sequence: TGTGCCTGGAGCACAGGGGAGGAGACCCAGTACTTC. Its translation: CAWSTGEETQYF. The chain employs TRBV30 and TRBJ2-5; 7 positions agree with TRBD1. This CDR3 is built from 12 residues. Trimming cost V 3 bases and J 5 bases; bases outside gene matches: 3. CDR1 and CDR2 from the germline V gene are GTSNPN and SVGIG (reference sequence).